This T cell receptor (beta chain) originates from a study of T cell responses to AZD1222 COVID-19 vaccine. Study results and limitations: Epitopes outside B.1.351 and B.1.1.7 mutated regions reportedly drew nearly half of spike TCRs. Most donors were white British and more were female, and clonal diversity was possibly underestimated. Spike-specific TCR breadth and depth grew following two AZD1222 doses. None of the repertoires were sampled until the peak T cell response had passed.

About this clone: Its antigen is unknown.

TCRdb keeps only in-frame clones here, not all; method: immunoSEQ multiplex PCR. Among 30,000 to 35,000 clones, around 86% were seen once, and the ten largest hold 8% to 13%. CDR3 length: 17 residues. Trimming cost V 4 bases and J 7 bases, with 23 bases left between them. Germline V gives CDR1 MNHEY, CDR2 SMNVEV (reference sequence). This receptor was obtained from an adult who received the AZD1222 COVID-19 vaccine. The V and J genes are TRBV27 and TRBJ2-1; D possibly corresponds to TRBD2 (6 bases). The sample here was peripheral blood, taken 28 days after the second AZD1222 dose. The CDR3, as DNA: TGTGCCAGCAGTTATGCCCCGGGGGTTCCTACACAAAATGAGCAGTTCTTC. It translates to CASSYAPGVPTQNEQFF.